Below, 20 T cell receptor beta chains from the same sample are listed, as sequenced in a study of beta chain features in type 1 diabetes. Investigators reverse transcribed all isolated RNA, so they sequenced expressed TCRB transcripts. Only in-frame clones appear in the TCRdb table, and some are missing; sequencing was by immunoSEQ multiplex PCR. The sample consists of more than 150,000 clones, 13% of them appearing once. Input material: central memory CD4+ T cells from blood. Receptors were obtained from a woman aged 18-35 years in good health.

In this sample, this clone turned up a few times. The chain carries TRBV29-1 and TRBJ2-7; 8 positions agree with TRBD2. With 5 bases clipped from V and 5 bases from J, the junction kept 8 bases outside the gene matches. This CDR3 region has 13 residues. Germline lookup yields CDR1 SQVTM and CDR2 ANQGSEA. The CDR3 sequence: CSVHHGRAHEQYF. The CDR3 DNA reads TGCAGCGTTCATCACGGGAGGGCCCACGAGCAGTACTTC.

The chain links TRBV10-3 to TRBJ2-1; TRBD2 matches at 13 bases. Unmatched junction bases numbered 2, after V lost 6 bases and J lost 3 bases. This CDR3 is built from 15 residues. Germline V lookup: CDR1 ENHRY, CDR2 SYGVKD. In DNA form, the CDR3 reads TGTGCCATCAGAGGACTAGCGGGAGACTACAATGAGCAGTTCTTC. Translation: CAIRGLAGDYNEQFF.

This clone was seen many times. This chain joins TRBV30 and TRBJ2-1, with 8 bases fitting TRBD1. With 5 bases clipped from V and 1 base from J, the junction kept 19 bases outside the gene matches. Germline lookup yields CDR1 GTSNPN and CDR2 SVGIG (reference sequence). This CDR3 contains 19 residues. The CDR3 region has the DNA TGTGCCTGGGTAAAAGGTTTTTTTTACGGGACAGGATCCTACAATGAGCAGTTCTTC. Translating gives CAWVKGFFYGTGSYNEQFF. Full variable domain (rest looked up from reference TRBV30 and TRBJ2-1): SQTIHQWPATLVQPVGSPLSLECTVEGTSNPNLYWYRQAAGRGLQLLFYSVGIGQISSEVPQNLSASRPQDRQFILSSKKLLLSDSGFYLCAWVKGFFYGTGSYNEQFFGPGTRLTVL.

This clone turned up a few times. The V and J genes are TRBV29-1 and TRBJ1-5, with 8 bases matching TRBD1. Germline V lookup: CDR1 SQVTM, CDR2 ANQGSEA. V shed 6 bases and J 5 bases; nucleotides not matched to a gene: 6. The CDR3 contains 13 residues. CDR3 bases: TGCAGCGTCCAACAGGGACAGGATCAGCCCCAGCATTTT. It yields the protein CSVQQGQDQPQHF.

CDR3 loop: CASSLRRRPGEQYF. The CDR3 bases are TGTGCCAGCAGTTTACGGAGGAGGCCTGGAGAGCAGTACTTC. The V and J genes are TRBV28 and TRBJ2-7; possibly TRBD2 for D (5 bases). The CDR3 loop spans 14 amino acids. Per germline, CDR1 MDHEN and CDR2 SYDVKM. The germline V and J ends were trimmed by 2 bases and 7 bases, with 15 bases remaining between them.

The V gene is TRBV6-5, the J gene TRBJ1-2; TRBD1 aligns across 8 bases. Germline V gene lookup returns CDR1 MNHEY and CDR2 SVGAGI. J was trimmed by 2 bases and V by 5 bases; bases with no gene match: 4. The CDR3 covers 14 residues. In DNA form, the CDR3 reads TGTGCCAGCAGTACCGGGACAGGAAACTATGGCTACACCTTC. It yields the protein CASSTGTGNYGYTF.

The chain recombines TRBV4-2 with TRBJ1-1; TRBD1 might be the D (6 bases). Trimming stripped 4 bases from V and 7 bases from J, with 16 bases between. This CDR3 comprises 14 residues. Germline values: CDR1 LGHNA, CDR2 YNFKEQ. The CDR3 protein is CASSLHRDEGEAFF. The CDR3 DNA reads as TGTGCCAGCAGCCTTCACAGGGACGAGGGTGAAGCTTTCTTT.

This clone was counted between two and nine times. The V and J genes are TRBV29-1 and TRBJ2-3; 8 bases match TRBD2. The CDR3 runs to 16 residues. V shed 0 bases, J shed 4 bases, and the junction held 9 bases outside the gene matches. Germline assignment: CDR1 SQVTM and CDR2 ANQGSEA. CDR3 loop: CSVEDAGGRKADTQYF. The CDR3 DNA sequence: TGCAGCGTTGAAGACGCGGGCGGGAGGAAAGCAGATACGCAGTATTTT.

A few counts support this clone. CDR3 region: CASSGSSGRGTDTQYF. DNA of the CDR3: TGTGCCAGCAGTGGTAGTAGCGGGAGAGGGACAGATACGCAGTATTTT. The rearrangement joins TRBV25-1 to TRBJ2-3; TRBD2 matches at 9 bases. V shed 4 bases, J shed 3 bases, and the junction held 8 bases outside the gene matches. This CDR3 has 16 residues. Germline CDR1 MGHDK, CDR2 SYGVNS.

This chain connects TRBV19 to TRBJ2-5, with 9 bases identical to TRBD1. The V segment lost 5 bases and the J segment 5 bases; nucleotides outside the gene matches: 9. Germline V CDR1 and CDR2: LNHDA, SQIVND (reference sequence). The CDR3 runs to 15 residues. This chain's CDR3 is CASSSRTGVGETQYF. The CDR3, as DNA: TGTGCCAGTAGTTCCCGGACAGGGGTAGGGGAGACCCAGTACTTC.

This clone showed up just a few times. This chain links TRBV20-1 with TRBJ2-3; TRBD1 matches 8 bases. Germline V lookup: CDR1 DFQATT, CDR2 SNEGSKA (reference sequence). The CDR3 covers 11 residues. Losses at the gene ends were 7 bases for V and 5 bases for J; bases not matched to a gene: 2. CDR3 coding DNA: TGCAGTGGACAGGGGAGAGATACGCAGTATTTT. It specifies CSGQGRDTQYF.

This clone occurred a few times. This rearrangement joins TRBV29-1 to TRBJ2-1, with 9 bases aligning to TRBD2. Germline CDR1 is SQVTM and CDR2 is ANQGSEA. The CDR3 contains 14 residues. Trimming took 2 bases from V and 16 from J; bases not matched to a gene: 15. As DNA, the CDR3 is TGCAGCGTTGAACCTAGAGATCCCGGGACTAGCAACTTCTTC. Translating gives CSVEPRDPGTSNFF.

V and J are TRBV28 and TRBJ2-5, with 12 bases lining up with TRBD2. In germline, CDR1 is MDHEN, CDR2 SYDVKM. The CDR3 length is 16 residues. Germline trimming cut 2 bases from V and 5 bases from J; bases unmatched to any gene: 6. CDR3 DNA: TGTGCCAGCAGTTTACCGACTAGCGGGAGTGGTGAGACCCAGTACTTC. This gives the protein CASSLPTSGSGETQYF.

The CDR3 bases are TGTGCCAGCAGTCCAACCCCTAGCGGGACCTACAATGAGCAGTTCTTC. This sequence encodes CASSPTPSGTYNEQFF. The chain employs TRBV25-1 and TRBJ2-1, with 9 bases matching TRBD2. V was pared by 5 bases and J by 2 bases, with 7 bases of the junction left unmatched. There are 16 residues in the CDR3. Per germline, CDR1 MGHDK and CDR2 SYGVNS.

V and J are TRBV10-3 and TRBJ2-5; D is ambiguous. Germline CDR1 is ENHRY and CDR2 is SYGVKD. This CDR3 contains 14 residues. Between the trimmed V and J ends, which lost 0 bases and 3 bases, there was a span of 8 bases. The CDR3 DNA reads as TGTGCCATCAGTGAGTCGAACGGTGAAGAGACCCAGTACTTC. The encoded protein is CAISESNGEETQYF.

This clone appeared a few times. The chain is built from TRBV5-1 and TRBJ2-7, with D uncertain. The CDR3 consists of 12 residues. V was trimmed by 1 base and J by 4 bases, leaving 6 bases between them. CDR1 SGHRS and CDR2 YFSETQ come from the germline V gene. Here the CDR3 reads CASSLIQYEQYF. CDR3 nucleotides: TGCGCCAGCAGCTTGATACAGTACGAGCAGTACTTC.

Only a few counts were recorded for this clone. The chain joins TRBV15 to TRBJ1-1; no definite D call. Germline CDR1 and CDR2: LNHNV and YYDKDF (reference sequence). The CDR3 runs to 15 residues. The V and J ends lost 0 bases and 0 bases respectively, with 8 bases between them. CDR3 nucleotide sequence: TGTGCCACCAGCAGAGATCACAGTCTGAACACTGAAGCTTTCTTT. The encoded protein is CATSRDHSLNTEAFF.

The chain is built from TRBV4-1 and TRBJ1-5; D unclear. Trimming removed 1 base from V and 4 bases from J, with 17 bases in between. From germline, CDR1 is MGHRA and CDR2 YSYEKL. CDR3 length: 17 residues. In DNA form, the CDR3 reads TGCGCCAGCAGCCAAGCCACGTTGCGTGCTAGAAATCAGCCCCAGCATTTT. Its translation: CASSQATLRARNQPQHF.

This clone was seen more than once but under ten times. The chain carries TRBV6-6 and TRBJ1-1; D possibly corresponds to TRBD1 (5 bases). Trimming took off 1 base at V and 12 bases at J, with 18 bases between the two ends. Germline lookup yields CDR1 MNHNY and CDR2 SVGAGI (reference sequence). The CDR3 contains 14 residues. The CDR3 loop reads CASSYLRDSLLTFF. In DNA, the CDR3 is TGTGCCAGCAGTTACTTACGGGACTCGCTATTGACTTTCTTT.

The chain carries TRBV27 and TRBJ1-1, with D unresolved. V dropped 2 bases and J dropped 4 bases, with 8 bases sitting between them. CDR3 size: 13 residues. CDR1 and CDR2 (germline): MNHEY, SMNVEV (reference sequence). This CDR3 is CASSLVKSTEAFF. The CDR3 DNA follows: TGTGCCAGCAGTTTAGTAAAGAGCACTGAAGCTTTCTTT.